Listed here are 11 T cell receptor beta chains from one sample, sequenced in a study of T cell responses to AZD1222 COVID-19 vaccine. Sequenced by immunoSEQ multiplex PCR; TCRdb stores in-frame clones only, minus some. The sample lists under 150,000 clones; over 75% were seen once. Sequenced here: peripheral blood, sampled on day 0 of AZD1222 vaccination. These receptors were taken from an adult in good health.

The chain is built from TRBV5-1 and TRBJ1-5, with D possibly TRBD1 on 5 matching bases. The CDR3 spans 15 residues. In germline, CDR1 is SGHRS, CDR2 YFSETQ. Trimming cost V 4 bases and J 1 base, with 12 bases left between them. CDR3 residues: CASSPGQVSNQPQHF. Here the CDR3 DNA reads TGCGCCAGCAGCCCCGGACAAGTAAGCAATCAGCCCCAGCATTTT.

This clone showed up just a few times. The rearrangement joins TRBV6-5 to TRBJ2-1; 7 nucleotides line up with TRBD2. CDR1 is MNHEY and CDR2 is SVGAGI in the germline V gene. CDR3 length: 14 residues. V lost 7 bases to trimming and J lost 0 bases; unmatched junction nucleotides: 3. The CDR3 spells CASTGGSSYNEQFF. CDR3 nucleotide sequence: TGTGCCAGCACGGGCGGGAGCTCCTACAATGAGCAGTTCTTC.

This rearrangement joins TRBV3-1 (or the pseudogene TRBV3-2) to TRBJ1-3, with a tentative D call TRBD1 (6 bases). The CDR3 contains 16 residues. In germline, CDR1 is LGHDT, CDR2 YNNKEL (reference sequence). Trimming removed 3 bases at V and 4 bases at J, with 16 bases between. CDR3 in amino acids: CASSQSLQGSGNTIYF. In DNA form, the CDR3 reads TGTGCCAGCAGCCAGTCTTTACAGGGATCGGGAAACACCATATATTTT.

V usage is TRBV19 and J usage is TRBJ1-1; D not resolved. Germline V gene lookup returns CDR1 LNHDA and CDR2 SQIVND (reference sequence). Trimming cost V 2 bases and J 0 bases, with 10 bases left between them. This CDR3 has 15 amino acids. CDR3 sequence (DNA): TGTGCCAGTAGTATACAAAGACTGATGAACACTGAAGCTTTCTTT. It is translated as CASSIQRLMNTEAFF.

This clone was recorded a few times. The chain links TRBV5-5 to TRBJ1-4, with D perhaps TRBD1 (5 bases). Germline V gives CDR1 SGHKS, CDR2 YYEKEE (reference sequence). The CDR3 has 13 amino acids. Trimming cost V 1 base and J 8 bases, with 9 bases left between them. CDR3 in amino acids: CASSLFPGEKLFF. The CDR3, as DNA: TGTGCCAGCAGCTTGTTCCCAGGGGAAAAACTGTTTTTT.

In DNA form, the CDR3 reads TGTGCCAGCAGCCGAACCCGGGACAGGGCGTCCTATGGCTACACCTTC. Protein sequence: CASSRTRDRASYGYTF. The gene calls are TRBV7-8 and TRBJ1-2, with 9 nucleotides matching TRBD1. V shed 5 bases and J 4 bases; nucleotides not matched to a gene: 11. The CDR3 spans 16 residues. Germline-derived CDR1 and CDR2 are SGHVS and FQNEAQ.

This clone was recorded once. The chain combines TRBV4-3 with TRBJ2-1, with 8 nucleotides matching TRBD2. Per germline, CDR1 LGHNA and CDR2 YSLEER. V shed 0 bases, J shed 3 bases, and the junction held 7 bases outside the gene matches. The CDR3 is 17 amino acids. CDR3 in amino acids: CASSQEFRTSSYNEQFF. CDR3 DNA sequence: TGCGCCAGCAGCCAAGAATTTCGGACTAGCAGCTACAATGAGCAGTTCTTC.

In DNA, the CDR3 is TGTGCCACTACCCGGGACAGATCTAGCGGGGGGGATCGAGGGTCCTACAATGAGCAGTTCTTC. The encoded protein is CATTRDRSSGGDRGSYNEQFF. The rearrangement links TRBV19 to TRBJ2-1; 12 positions match TRBD2. The CDR3 extends over 21 amino acids. Germline V gene sequence: CDR1 LNHDA, CDR2 SQIVND (reference sequence). V shed 10 bases, J shed 1 base, and the junction held 23 bases outside the gene matches.

V usage is TRBV5-1 and J usage is TRBJ1-5; D unresolved. V was shortened by 0 bases and J by 0 bases, with 7 bases between the two germline ends. This CDR3 region has 15 residues. CDR1 is SGHRS, CDR2 YFSETQ, per germline. The CDR3 coding sequence is TGCGCCAGCAGCTTGGGACCTATTAGCAATCAGCCCCAGCATTTT. As protein: CASSLGPISNQPQHF.

This clone was counted between two and nine times. The chain employs TRBV2 and TRBJ1-2; TRBD1 might be the D (5 bases). The germline gives CDR1 SNHLY, CDR2 FYNNEI. V lost 2 bases, J lost 9 bases, and 13 bases lay in between. This CDR3 spans 13 amino acids. The CDR3 coding sequence is TGTGCCAGCAGTGAAACAGGCCTGGCGAGCTACACCTTC. Residues: CASSETGLASYTF.

The chain links TRBV4-3 to TRBJ1-1; the D is unclear. Germline assignment: CDR1 LGHNA and CDR2 YSLEER. V shed 0 bases and J shed 1 base, with 12 bases lying between them. CDR3 length: 16 residues. CDR3 sequence reads: CASSQESWVSNTEAFF. The CDR3 nucleotides are TGCGCCAGCAGCCAAGAATCTTGGGTTTCGAACACTGAAGCTTTCTTT.